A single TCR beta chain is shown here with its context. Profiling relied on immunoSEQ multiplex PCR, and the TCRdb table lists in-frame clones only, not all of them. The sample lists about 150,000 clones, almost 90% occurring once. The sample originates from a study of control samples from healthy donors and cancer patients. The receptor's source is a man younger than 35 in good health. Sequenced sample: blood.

CDR3 sequence (DNA): TGTGCCAGCCAGAGAGAACTCGACAGCCTGAACACTGAAGCTTTCTTT. Translation: CASQRELDSLNTEAFF. The chain employs TRBV19 and TRBJ1-1, with D perhaps TRBD1 (5 bases). Germline-derived CDR1 and CDR2 are LNHDA and SQIVND (reference sequence). CDR3 length equals 16 residues. The V end lost 9 bases, the J end lost 0 bases, and 20 bases lay between the germline ends.